Presented here are 24 T cell receptor beta chains from one specimen sequenced in a study of shared clonotypes between healthy human individuals. The data were produced by immunoSEQ multiplex PCR, yet TCRdb's version contains in-frame clones alone and is incomplete. The sample lists about 1 million clones, around 76% seen once, with about 1.5% in the top ten. Sequencing was performed on memory CD4+ T cells sorted from blood. Subset in this sample: CD45RA-negative fraction. The receptor source for this set is a young man in good health.

In regard to this clone: Other DNA sequences in this specimen translate into the identical CDR3. The V and J genes are TRBV2 and TRBJ1-6, with D possibly matching TRBD1 (5 bases). In germline, CDR1 is SNHLY, CDR2 FYNNEI. This CDR3 region has 13 residues. Between the trimmed V and J ends, which lost 8 bases and 5 bases, there was a span of 10 bases. In DNA form, the CDR3 reads TGTGCCAGCTCCAGGGTGAATAATTCACCCCTCCACTTT. This encodes CASSRVNNSPLHF.

Only a few counts were recorded for this clone. The gene calls are TRBV2 and TRBJ2-3, with TRBD2 matching over 8 bases. The CDR3 is 17 residues long. V trimming: 2 bases; J trimming: 0 bases; junction bases outside the gene matches: 7. Germline assignment: CDR1 SNHLY and CDR2 FYNNEI. The CDR3 is CASSELGGGGSTDTQYF. The CDR3 DNA follows: TGTGCCAGCAGTGAATTAGGAGGCGGGGGGAGCACAGATACGCAGTATTTT. Using reference TRBV2 and TRBJ2-3 for the parts outside the CDR3, the full variable domain is EPEVTQTPSHQVTQMGQEVILRCVPISNHLYFYWYRQILGQKVEFLVSFYNNEISEKSEIFDDQFSVERPDGSNFTLKIRSTKLEDSAMYFCASSELGGGGSTDTQYFGPGTRLTVL.

The gene calls are TRBV9 and TRBJ1-2; D is possibly TRBD1 (6 bases). Per the germline V gene, CDR1 is SGDLS and CDR2 is YYNGEE. CDR3 length: 12 residues. The germline V and J ends were trimmed by 3 bases and 8 bases, with 11 bases remaining between them. CDR3 amino acids: CASSAGVKGYTF. Here the CDR3 DNA reads TGTGCCAGCAGCGCAGGGGTAAAGGGCTACACCTTC.

This clone was found once. The chain employs TRBV5-1 and TRBJ2-5, with D unresolved. The V and J ends lost 4 bases and 5 bases respectively, with 12 bases between them. Per the germline V gene, CDR1 is SGHRS and CDR2 is YFSETQ. The CDR3 is 13 amino acids. The CDR3 DNA sequence: TGCGCCAGCAGCAGGGTACTTGGGGAGACCCAGTACTTC. Translated, it gives CASSRVLGETQYF.

The chain combines TRBV14 with TRBJ2-3, with D possibly TRBD1 on 5 matching bases. The CDR3 totals 14 residues. CDR1 is SGHDN and CDR2 is FVKESK in the germline V gene. The V and J ends lost 0 bases and 3 bases respectively, with 7 bases between them. The CDR3 sequence: CASSQDGATDTQYF. CDR3 nucleotide sequence: TGTGCCAGCAGCCAAGATGGGGCAACAGATACGCAGTATTTT.

There are a few counts of this clone. V gene TRBV5-1 combines with J gene TRBJ2-5; 11 bases agree with TRBD1. The CDR3 is 14 amino acids. Germline values: CDR1 SGHRS, CDR2 YFSETQ. V dropped 3 bases and J dropped 5; count of bases not matched to a gene: 3. As DNA, the CDR3 is TGCGCCAGCAGCTCGGGACAGGGGGTTGAGACCCAGTACTTC. Amino acids: CASSSGQGVETQYF.

The chain recombines TRBV2 with TRBJ2-1, with TRBD2 identical over 10 bases. The CDR3 totals 16 residues. Germline V gene data show CDR1 as SNHLY and CDR2 as FYNNEI. The ends lost 6 bases at V and 16 bases at J; junction bases unmatched: 21. The CDR3 DNA follows: TGTGCCAGCAGCGTCCCGGGACTAGCGCCGAATGTCTCTGCCTTCTTC. It translates to CASSVPGLAPNVSAFF.

The rearrangement joins TRBV7-2 to TRBJ2-7; 10 nucleotides agree with TRBD1. V lost 4 bases, J lost 6 bases, and 6 bases stayed unmatched. The germline V gene encodes CDR1 SGHTA and CDR2 FQGNSA. CDR3 length: 14 amino acids. The CDR3, as DNA: TGTGCCAGCAGCTCTACTAGACAGGGGGCCGAGCAGTACTTC. Amino acids: CASSSTRQGAEQYF.

The chain has TRBV28 and TRBJ2-7, with TRBD1 identical over 7 bases. CDR1 and CDR2 (germline): MDHEN, SYDVKM. With V trimmed by 7 bases and J by 4 bases, 7 bases remained unmatched. CDR3 length equals 13 residues. As DNA, the CDR3 is TGTGCCAGCAAACGGACAGGCCGATACGAGCAGTACTTC. As protein: CASKRTGRYEQYF.

This chain connects TRBV12-5 to TRBJ2-7; D is perhaps TRBD2 (5 bases). V was cut by 8 bases and J by 1 base, with 9 bases left in between. This CDR3 has 12 amino acids. Per germline, CDR1 LGHNT and CDR2 FRNRAP. CDR3 sequence reads: CASQRESYEQYF. As DNA, the CDR3 is TGTGCTAGTCAAAGGGAGTCCTACGAGCAGTACTTC. The full variable domain, its missing parts supplied by reference TRBV12-5 and TRBJ2-7, is DARVTQTPRHKVTEMGQEVTMRCQPILGHNTVFWYRQTMMQGLELLAYFRNRAPLDDSGMPKDRFSAEMPDATLATLKIQPSEPRDSAVYFCASQRESYEQYFGPGTRLTVT.

The gene calls are TRBV2 and TRBJ2-7, with D unclear. Trimming removed 1 base at V and 3 bases at J, with 19 bases between. The germline CDR1 and CDR2 sequences are SNHLY and FYNNEI. The CDR3 has 17 amino acids. CDR3 sequence (DNA): TGTGCCAGCAGTGAAGAGTTCCCTCGGACGAGAAACTACGAGCAGTACTTC. Residues: CASSEEFPRTRNYEQYF.

The chain recombines TRBV18 with TRBJ2-3; no definite D call. V lost 3 bases and J lost 6, with 13 bases in between. Germline assignment: CDR1 KGHSH and CDR2 LQKENI. This CDR3 is built from 14 residues. The CDR3 coding sequence is TGTGCCAGCTCACCTTCTCGGGTGGTGGATACGCAGTATTTT. It encodes CASSPSRVVDTQYF.

The V gene is TRBV2, the J gene TRBJ1-5, with D unresolved. V was pared by 2 bases and J by 8 bases, with 19 bases between. This CDR3 spans 16 amino acids. Per germline, CDR1 SNHLY and CDR2 FYNNEI. The CDR3 nucleotides are TGTGCCAGCAGTGAACAGTTGATAAACTTCGGGGAGCCCCAGCATTTT. It yields the protein CASSEQLINFGEPQHF.

The V call is TRBV9, the J call TRBJ1-3; D is undetermined. Trimming took off 3 bases at V and 3 bases at J, with 4 bases between the two ends. The CDR3 spans 12 residues. Germline CDR1 is SGDLS and CDR2 is YYNGEE. The chain's CDR3 is CASSAYGNTIYF. The CDR3 bases are TGTGCCAGCAGCGCCTATGGAAACACCATATATTTT.

This clone has only one observation. J is TRBJ2-2 and V is TRBV6-1, with TRBD1 as a possible D gene (6 bases). Germline-derived CDR1 and CDR2 are MNHNS and SASEGT. V was clipped by 3 bases and J by 1 base, with 12 bases between them. This CDR3 contains 16 residues. The CDR3: CASSENRAENTGELFF. The CDR3 nucleotides read TGTGCCAGCAGTGAGAACAGGGCCGAGAACACCGGGGAGCTGTTTTTT.

The chain links TRBV5-4 to TRBJ1-4, with 8 bases lining up with TRBD1. J was trimmed by 7 bases and V by 0 bases; bases with no gene match: 8. This CDR3 comprises 16 residues. The germline gives CDR1 SGHNT, CDR2 YYREEE (reference sequence). This CDR3 is CASSLETGASGEKLFF. The DNA of the CDR3 is TGTGCCAGCAGCTTGGAGACAGGGGCCTCGGGTGAAAAACTGTTTTTT.

This clone has a count of ten or more. V is TRBV7-2 and J is TRBJ2-5, with D possibly called TRBD1 or TRBD2 (5 bases each). Trimming cost V 5 bases and J 5 bases, with 15 bases left between them. This CDR3 comprises 14 residues. Germline V gene lookup returns CDR1 SGHTA and CDR2 FQGNSA. The CDR3 sequence is CASSPGASYETQYF. In DNA form, the CDR3 reads TGTGCCAGCAGCCCCGGGGCGAGTTATGAGACCCAGTACTTC.

The V and J genes are TRBV28 and TRBJ1-1; D unclear. Per the germline V gene, CDR1 is MDHEN and CDR2 is SYDVKM. CDR3 length equals 12 residues. The germline V and J ends were trimmed by 5 bases and 9 bases, with 13 bases remaining between them. CDR3 coding DNA: TGTGCCAGCAGTCCGATCCCTTTGAAAGCTTTCTTT. Its protein is CASSPIPLKAFF.

This rearrangement joins TRBV30 to TRBJ1-2, with D possibly being TRBD1 (6 bases). CDR1 GTSNPN and CDR2 SVGIG come from the germline V gene (reference sequence). CDR3 size: 14 residues. The germline V and J ends were trimmed by 3 bases and 6 bases, with 17 bases remaining between them. CDR3 coding DNA: TGTGCCTGGAGCGCCTTTCGGGGGGCGAATGGCTACACCTTC. Protein: CAWSAFRGANGYTF.

The chain carries TRBV11-2 and TRBJ2-1, with 7 bases fitting TRBD2. The germline CDR1 and CDR2 sequences are SGHAT and FQNNGV. V dropped 5 bases and J dropped 13; count of bases not matched to a gene: 14. The CDR3 sequence is 14 residues long. The chain's CDR3 is CASSVAPSTSAQFF. Here the CDR3 DNA reads TGTGCCAGCAGCGTAGCCCCATCTACTAGCGCACAGTTCTTC.

The rearrangement links TRBV9 to TRBJ2-5; D uncertain. Germline loops: CDR1 SGDLS, CDR2 YYNGEE. Between the trimmed V and J ends, which lost 4 bases and 4 bases, there was a span of 5 bases. The length of the CDR3 is 11 residues. Written as DNA, the CDR3 is TGTGCCAGCAGCATATCAGAGACCCAGTACTTC. Its translation is CASSISETQYF.

The chain carries TRBV30 and TRBJ2-7; D remains ambiguous. The CDR3 runs to 14 residues. CDR1 is GTSNPN and CDR2 is SVGIG in the germline V gene (reference sequence). Between the trimmed V and J ends, which lost 2 bases and 1 base, there was a span of 12 bases. The CDR3 DNA is TGTGCCTGGAGTATAAAATTCGGGTCCTACGAGCAGTACTTC. Translated: CAWSIKFGSYEQYF.

The chain recombines TRBV30 with TRBJ1-3, with D maybe TRBD1 (5 bases). V was clipped by 0 bases and J by 8 bases, with 14 bases between them. The CDR3 contains 14 residues. Germline lookup yields CDR1 GTSNPN and CDR2 SVGIG (reference sequence). CDR3 DNA sequence: TGTGCCTGGAGTGTAACCCGGGGGGTGGACACCATATATTTT. Protein sequence: CAWSVTRGVDTIYF.

This clone was seen only a few times. Distinct nucleotide sequences in the sample also encode this CDR3. The V and J genes are TRBV5-1 and TRBJ1-3; a possible D gene is TRBD1 (6 bases). V lost 0 bases, J lost 0 bases, and 13 bases lay in between. This CDR3 has 17 residues. Germline V gene data show CDR1 as SGHRS and CDR2 as YFSETQ. CDR3: CASSLGSRDTSGNTIYF. The CDR3 region has the DNA TGCGCCAGCAGCTTGGGTTCCCGGGACACCTCTGGAAACACCATATATTTT. Supplemented by reference TRBV5-1 and TRBJ1-3, the full variable domain reads KAGVTQTPRYLIKTRGQQVTLSCSPISGHRSVSWYQQTPGQGLQFLFEYFSETQRNKGNFPGRFSGRQFSNSRSEMNVSTLELGDSALYLCASSLGSRDTSGNTIYFGEGSWLTVV.